Here is one T cell receptor (beta chain) with its context. The antigen remains unidentified. Trimming cost V 4 bases and J 5 bases, with 21 bases left between them. CDR1 and CDR2 (germline): MNHEY, SVGAGI. CDR3 length: 16 amino acids. The source of the sample is a study of shared clonotypes between healthy human individuals. Only in-frame clones appear in the TCRdb table, and some are missing; sequencing was by immunoSEQ multiplex PCR. The sample comprises 2 million to 3 million clones, 80% to 95% of which are singletons, and about 0.38% rests with the top ten. General study results and limits: Naive subsets generally exceeded memory subsets in estimated richness.

This TCR derives from a man between 18 and 35 years old in good health. Some clones in this sample may be carry-over from other donors' samples. The source material was naive CD4+ T cells from PBMCs. Subset here: CD45RA+ positively selected. This chain joins TRBV6-5 and TRBJ2-7; tentative D call: TRBD1 (6 bases). The CDR3 sequence is CASSSHGTHPPNEQYF. The CDR3 DNA is TGTGCCAGCAGTTCTCACGGGACACATCCTCCCAACGAGCAGTACTTC.